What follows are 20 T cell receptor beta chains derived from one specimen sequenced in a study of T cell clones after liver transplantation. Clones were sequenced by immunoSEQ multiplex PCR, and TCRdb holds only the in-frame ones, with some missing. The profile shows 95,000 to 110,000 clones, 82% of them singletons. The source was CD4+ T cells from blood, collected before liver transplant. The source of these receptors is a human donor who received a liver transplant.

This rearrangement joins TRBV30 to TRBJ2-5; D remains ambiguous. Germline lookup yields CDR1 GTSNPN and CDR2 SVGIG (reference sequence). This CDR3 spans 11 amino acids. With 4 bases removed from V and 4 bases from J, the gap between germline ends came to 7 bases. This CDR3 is CAWNYAETQYF. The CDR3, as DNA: TGTGCCTGGAACTACGCAGAGACCCAGTACTTC.

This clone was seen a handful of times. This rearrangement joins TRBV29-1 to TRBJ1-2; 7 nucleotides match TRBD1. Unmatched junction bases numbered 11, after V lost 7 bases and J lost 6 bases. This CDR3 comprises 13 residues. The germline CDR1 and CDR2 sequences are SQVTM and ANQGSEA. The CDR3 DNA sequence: TGCAGCGCCTTGCCGGGACAGAACAATGGCTACACCTTC. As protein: CSALPGQNNGYTF. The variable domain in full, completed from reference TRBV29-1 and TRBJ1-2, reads SAVISQKPSRDICQRGTSLTIQCQVDSQVTMMFWYRQQPGQSLTLIATANQGSEATYESGFVIDKFPISRPNLTFSTLTVSNMSPEDSSIYLCSALPGQNNGYTFGSGTRLTVV.

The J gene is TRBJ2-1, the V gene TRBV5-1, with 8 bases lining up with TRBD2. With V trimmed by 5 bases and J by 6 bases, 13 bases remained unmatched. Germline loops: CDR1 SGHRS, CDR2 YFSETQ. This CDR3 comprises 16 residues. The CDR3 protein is CASSYTGLGFSNEQFF. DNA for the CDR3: TGCGCCAGCAGTTACACGGGACTAGGTTTTAGCAATGAGCAGTTCTTC. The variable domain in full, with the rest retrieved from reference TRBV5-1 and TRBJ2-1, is KAGVTQTPRYLIKTRGQQVTLSCSPISGHRSVSWYQQTPGQGLQFLFEYFSETQRNKGNFPGRFSGRQFSNSRSEMNVSTLELGDSALYLCASSYTGLGFSNEQFFGPGTRLTVL.

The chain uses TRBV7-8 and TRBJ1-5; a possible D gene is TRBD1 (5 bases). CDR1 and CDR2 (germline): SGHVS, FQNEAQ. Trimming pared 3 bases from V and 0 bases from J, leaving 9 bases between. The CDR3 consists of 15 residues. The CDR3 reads CASSLGLYSNQPQHF. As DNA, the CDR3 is TGTGCCAGCAGCTTGGGACTTTATAGCAATCAGCCCCAGCATTTT.

CDR3 in DNA: TGCGCCAGCAGCGGGGGTAGTCGCGGTTACGAGCAGTACTTC. Translation: CASSGGSRGYEQYF. The V call is TRBV5-1, the J call TRBJ2-7, with D perhaps matching TRBD1 or TRBD2 (5 bases each). V lost 4 bases, J lost 4 bases, and 15 bases lay in between. Germline V CDR1 and CDR2: SGHRS, YFSETQ. The CDR3 runs to 14 residues. Full variable domain (rest looked up from reference TRBV5-1 and TRBJ2-7): KAGVTQTPRYLIKTRGQQVTLSCSPISGHRSVSWYQQTPGQGLQFLFEYFSETQRNKGNFPGRFSGRQFSNSRSEMNVSTLELGDSALYLCASSGGSRGYEQYFGPGTRLTVT.

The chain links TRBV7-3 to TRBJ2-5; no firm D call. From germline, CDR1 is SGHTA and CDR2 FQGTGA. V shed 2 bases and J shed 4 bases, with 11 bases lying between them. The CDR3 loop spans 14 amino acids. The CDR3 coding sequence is TGTGCCAGCAGCTTATCCCCAGAGGTAGAGACCCAGTACTTC. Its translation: CASSLSPEVETQYF.

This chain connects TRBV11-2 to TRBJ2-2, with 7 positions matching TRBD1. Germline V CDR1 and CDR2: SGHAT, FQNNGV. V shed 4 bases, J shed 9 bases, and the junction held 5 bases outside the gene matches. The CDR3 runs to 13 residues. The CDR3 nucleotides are TGTGCCAGCAGCTCAGACAGGGCTAGGGAGCTGTTTTTT. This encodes CASSSDRARELFF.

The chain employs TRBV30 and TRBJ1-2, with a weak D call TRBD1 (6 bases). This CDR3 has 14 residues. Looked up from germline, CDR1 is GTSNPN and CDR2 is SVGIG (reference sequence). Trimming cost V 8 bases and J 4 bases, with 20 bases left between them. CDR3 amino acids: CARGGGVEGYGYTF. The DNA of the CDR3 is TGTGCCCGCGGGGGGGGCGTGGAGGGCTATGGCTACACCTTC.

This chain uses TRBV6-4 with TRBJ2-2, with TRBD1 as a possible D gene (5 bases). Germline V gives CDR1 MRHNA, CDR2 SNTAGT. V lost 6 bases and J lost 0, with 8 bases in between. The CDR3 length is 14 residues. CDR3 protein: CASRTAPNTGELFF. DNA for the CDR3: TGTGCCAGCAGGACAGCTCCGAACACCGGGGAGCTGTTTTTT.

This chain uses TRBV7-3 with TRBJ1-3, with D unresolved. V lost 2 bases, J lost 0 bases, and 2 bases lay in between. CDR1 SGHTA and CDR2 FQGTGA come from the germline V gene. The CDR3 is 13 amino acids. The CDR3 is CASSLDSGNTIYF. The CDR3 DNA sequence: TGTGCCAGCAGCTTAGACTCTGGAAACACCATATATTTT.

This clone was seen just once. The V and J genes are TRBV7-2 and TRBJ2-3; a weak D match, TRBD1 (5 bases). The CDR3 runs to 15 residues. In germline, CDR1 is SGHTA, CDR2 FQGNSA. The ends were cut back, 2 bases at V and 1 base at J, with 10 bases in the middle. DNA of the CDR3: TGTGCCAGCAGCTTAAGGGGATTCGGCACAGATACGCAGTATTTT. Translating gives CASSLRGFGTDTQYF.

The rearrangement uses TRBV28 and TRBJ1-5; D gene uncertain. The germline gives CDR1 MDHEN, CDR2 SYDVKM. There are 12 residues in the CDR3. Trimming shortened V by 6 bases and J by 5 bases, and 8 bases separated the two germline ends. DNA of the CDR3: TGTGCCAGCAGCGGGCCGTATCAGCCCCAGCATTTT. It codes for CASSGPYQPQHF. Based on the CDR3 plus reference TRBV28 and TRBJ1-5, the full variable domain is DVKVTQSSRYLVKRTGEKVFLECVQDMDHENMFWYRQDPGLGLRLIYFSYDVKMKEKGDIPEGYSVSREKKERFSLILESASTNQTSMYLCASSGPYQPQHFGDGTRLSIL.

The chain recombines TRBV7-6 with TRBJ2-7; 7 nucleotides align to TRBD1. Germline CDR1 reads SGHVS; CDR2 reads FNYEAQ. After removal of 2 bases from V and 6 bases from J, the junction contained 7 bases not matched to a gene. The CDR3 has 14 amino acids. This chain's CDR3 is CASSLSGQFTEQYF. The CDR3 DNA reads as TGTGCCAGCAGCTTATCGGGACAGTTTACCGAGCAGTACTTC.

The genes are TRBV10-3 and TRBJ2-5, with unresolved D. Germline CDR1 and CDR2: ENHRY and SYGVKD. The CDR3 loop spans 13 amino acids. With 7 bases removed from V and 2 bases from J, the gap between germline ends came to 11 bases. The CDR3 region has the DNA TGTGCCATCAACAAGGGCCAACAAGAGACCCAGTACTTC. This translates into CAINKGQQETQYF.

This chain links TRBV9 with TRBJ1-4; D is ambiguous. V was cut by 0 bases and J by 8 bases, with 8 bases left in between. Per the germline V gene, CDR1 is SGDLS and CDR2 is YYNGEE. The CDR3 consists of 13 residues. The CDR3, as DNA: TGTGCCAGCAGCGTAGACGCTACCGAAAAACTGTTTTTT. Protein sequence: CASSVDATEKLFF.

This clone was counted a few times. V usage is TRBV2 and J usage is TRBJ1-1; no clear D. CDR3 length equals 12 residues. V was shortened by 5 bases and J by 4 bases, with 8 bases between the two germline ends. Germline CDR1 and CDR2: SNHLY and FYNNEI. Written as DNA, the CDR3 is TGTGCCAGCAGTCCACGGAGCACTGAAGCTTTCTTT. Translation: CASSPRSTEAFF.

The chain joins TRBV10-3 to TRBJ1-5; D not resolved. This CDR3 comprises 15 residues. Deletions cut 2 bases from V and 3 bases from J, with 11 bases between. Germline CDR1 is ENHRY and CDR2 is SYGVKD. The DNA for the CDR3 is TGTGCCATCAGTGAGGGCGGGTCATTCAATCAGCCCCAGCATTTT. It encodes CAISEGGSFNQPQHF.

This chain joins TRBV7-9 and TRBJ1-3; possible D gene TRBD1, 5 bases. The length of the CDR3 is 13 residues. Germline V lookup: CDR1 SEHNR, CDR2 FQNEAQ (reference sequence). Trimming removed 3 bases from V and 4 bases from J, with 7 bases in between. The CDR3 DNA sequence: TGTGCCAGCAGCTTCCAGGGAGGAAACACCATATATTTT. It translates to CASSFQGGNTIYF.

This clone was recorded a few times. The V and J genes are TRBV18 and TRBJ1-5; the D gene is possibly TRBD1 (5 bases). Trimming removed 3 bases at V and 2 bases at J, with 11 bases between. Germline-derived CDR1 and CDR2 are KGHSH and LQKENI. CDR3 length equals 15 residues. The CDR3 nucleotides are TGTGCCAGCTCACCGGGGCGTGAGGGCAATCAGCCCCAGCATTTT. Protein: CASSPGREGNQPQHF.

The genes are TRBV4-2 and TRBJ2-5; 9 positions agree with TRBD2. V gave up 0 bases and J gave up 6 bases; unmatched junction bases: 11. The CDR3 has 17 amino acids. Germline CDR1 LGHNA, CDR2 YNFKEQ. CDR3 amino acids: CASSQEGRGRGQQTQYF. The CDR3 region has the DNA TGTGCCAGCAGCCAAGAAGGACGCGGGAGGGGACAGCAGACCCAGTACTTC.